This TCR beta chain comes out of a study of T cell responses to AZD1222 COVID-19 vaccine (dated by TCRdb to the early 2020s). A note on the overall study: TCR sequencing covered roughly 230 trial participants: nearly 210 given two doses of AZD1222 and 26 given two doses of MenACWY control vaccine. Trial participants were enrolled by age into 18-55, 56-69 and 70-plus year subgroups, with 148, 28 and 57 TCR-sequenced participants respectively.

To note about this clone: Its antigen is unknown. Nothing much larger sits one base from this clone, and base qualities are not available.

The investigation overall reported the following: Conclusions about previously exposed vaccinees were limited because only five to seven AZD1222 recipients were SARS-CoV-2 seropositive at baseline. No day 14 peak-response samples were available, so repertoires were characterized only after the peak T cell response. Vaccine-associated CD4 TCRs spanned the whole spike protein, with dominant responses in regions 160-218 and 743-854. Epitopes outside the regions mutated in the B.1.351 and B.1.1.7 variants were reportedly recognized by nearly half of the unique spike-specific TCRs. Most participants were white British and females outnumbered males, and the authors suggested that clonal diversity may have been underestimated. In the small 56-69-year group, the increase in depth fell short of significance, most likely because of low power. Spike-specific TCR breadth and depth rose significantly after two AZD1222 doses compared with day 0 and with MenACWY recipients.

The CDR3 regions of human TCRbeta chains were analyzed by immunosequencing. Per the authors' processing: Repertoire TCRs were checked for matches against a reference library of SARS-CoV-2-specific TCRs that had been generated using the MIRA antigen-specificity platform. Breadth was defined as the fraction of unique TCRs that were SARS-CoV-2-associated. Depth was defined as the fraction of total T cells that were SARS-CoV-2-associated. Using the MIRA data, every spike-specific TCR was mapped to the spike region that the TCR reacted to and assigned to either a CD4 or a CD8 class. Log10-transformed breadth and depth values were compared by one-way ANOVA with Sidak's multiple comparisons tests. The clones in this table, taken by TCRdb from immuneACCESS, are in-frame only. Not every clone is retained; where verified, under half of the shortfall comes from an unresolved V gene, and the cause of the rest is unknown. D and trimming come from the DNA, and the V and J calls and clone size come from that table. Within this sample are more than 90,000 clones, with roughly 86% of them counted one time only. 9.5% to 13% of the sample comes from the top ten.

The CDR3 numbers 14 residues from cysteine through phenylalanine. Left in the record is the CDR3 DNA by itself, 42 bases read in frame from the first base. Reading the germline V gene (reference sequence) gives CDR1 GTSNPN and CDR2 SVGIG. The junction carries 9 bases between V and J, which are trimmed by 3 bases and 0 bases respectively. The time point label, as the study defines it: about 28 days (+/-7) after the second vaccine dose. AZD1222 recipients with second doses at about 4 weeks or about 12 weeks were pooled, because spike-specific TCR depth and breadth did not differ between schedules. The vaccinee samples were drawn from two UK trials, COV001 and COV002, one of which was a single-blind randomized controlled phase 2/3 trial testing AZD1222 (ChAdOx1 nCoV-19) in healthy adults. For TCRbeta chain sequencing, PBMC samples from trial participants were taken at day 0 and at day 28 after the second dose.

This chain joins TRBV30 to TRBJ1-3; the D gene is not confidently resolved. The TCR originated in an adult who received the AZD1222 COVID-19 vaccine. The sequencing here drew on peripheral blood, taken 28 days after the second AZD1222 dose. The nucleotide sequence reads TGTGCCTGGAGGGGTTCAGGCTCTGGAAACACCATATATTTT. Its translation is CAWRGSGSGNTIYF.